This TCR beta chain was sequenced during a study of T cell responses to AZD1222 COVID-19 vaccine. Germline V gene data show CDR1 as MNHEY and CDR2 as SVGAGI. Trimming shortened V by 5 bases and J by 3 bases, and 16 bases separated the two germline ends. CDR3 length: 15 residues. Measured with immunoSEQ multiplex PCR; TCRdb has only the in-frame clones, and not every one. The table records 95,000 to 120,000 clones, 88% of them present only once. The J gene is TRBJ1-1, the V gene TRBV6-5; TRBD1 is a possible D gene (5 bases). The starting material was peripheral blood, obtained 28 days after the second AZD1222 dose. This receptor was taken from an adult who received the AZD1222 COVID-19 vaccine. The CDR3 loop reads CASSQLGPPYTEAFF. DNA of the CDR3: TGTGCCAGCAGTCAACTGGGACCGCCGTACACTGAAGCTTTCTTT.